The 16 T cell receptor beta chains presented below share a single source sample, sequenced in a study of blood T cell repertoires in COVID-19. Profiled with immunoSEQ multiplex PCR; TCRdb holds only in-frame clones, not every one. The sample holds over 400,000 clones, approximately 91% seen once. The sample taken for sequencing was PBMCs or T cells enriched from blood (not recorded which). The receptors here all came from a woman in her fifties or sixties who had recovered from COVID-19.

The genes are TRBV5-5 and TRBJ2-3; no clear D. The CDR3 consists of 15 residues. Per the germline V gene, CDR1 is SGHKS and CDR2 is YYEKEE (reference sequence). V lost 3 bases to trimming and J lost 2 bases, with 13 bases between them. The CDR3 sequence: CASSYTTRLTDTQYF. For the CDR3, the DNA is TGTGCCAGCAGCTATACGACACGGCTCACAGATACGCAGTATTTT.

This chain joins TRBV29-1 and TRBJ1-4; TRBD1 matches at 7 bases. The germline CDR1 and CDR2 sequences are SQVTM and ANQGSEA. The CDR3 consists of 15 residues. The J segment lost 4 bases and the V segment lost 4 bases, leaving 9 bases of the junction unmatched. This CDR3 is CSVVGGGLGNEKLFF. The CDR3 nucleotides read TGCAGCGTTGTCGGAGGGGGCTTGGGTAATGAAAAACTGTTTTTT.

This rearrangement joins TRBV10-1 to TRBJ2-3; TRBD2 agrees at 15 bases. The CDR3 consists of 15 residues. Germline V lookup: CDR1 WNHNN, CDR2 SYGVQD (reference sequence). The trim removed 8 bases at V and 6 bases at J, leaving 6 bases unmatched. The CDR3 DNA follows: TGCGCCAGCGCGCCGGGACTAGCGGGGGGCGATACGCAGTATTTT. As protein: CASAPGLAGGDTQYF.

The chain recombines TRBV19 with TRBJ1-1; a possible D gene is TRBD1 (6 bases). The CDR3 extends over 14 amino acids. V was trimmed by 6 bases and J by 1 base, leaving 12 bases between them. CDR1 LNHDA and CDR2 SQIVND come from the germline V gene (reference sequence). The CDR3 region has the DNA TGTGCCAGTAGCACCCAGGGGTCGAACACTGAAGCTTTCTTT. This codes for CASSTQGSNTEAFF.

The V call is TRBV7-2, the J call TRBJ2-5, with 7 bases that match TRBD2. J was trimmed by 5 bases and V by 5 bases; bases with no gene match: 14. Germline V lookup: CDR1 SGHTA, CDR2 FQGNSA. The length of the CDR3 is 16 residues. The CDR3 nucleotides are TGTGCCAGCAGCCGTTCATCGGGGGGTAGGATTGAGACCCAGTACTTC. Translated, it gives CASSRSSGGRIETQYF.

J is TRBJ2-7 and V is TRBV5-6; a possible D gene is TRBD2 (5 bases). V was pared by 2 bases and J by 2 bases, with 11 bases between. The CDR3 has 14 amino acids. Per germline, CDR1 SGHDT and CDR2 YYEEEE. The CDR3 here is CASSLDRGPYEQYF. Written as DNA, the CDR3 is TGTGCCAGCAGCTTAGACCGGGGTCCCTACGAGCAGTACTTC.

The CDR3 sequence is CASSLGTDNNQPQHF. The CDR3 nucleotides read TGTGCCAGCAGCTTAGGGACAGATAACAATCAGCCCCAGCATTTT. The rearrangement uses TRBV11-2 and TRBJ1-5, with D possibly matching TRBD1 (6 bases). CDR3 length equals 15 residues. Trimming shortened V by 1 base and J by 3 bases, and 10 bases separated the two germline ends. The germline CDR1 and CDR2 sequences are SGHAT and FQNNGV.

V and J are TRBV14 and TRBJ2-1, with TRBD2 identical over 9 bases. V lost 2 bases, J lost 12 bases, and 8 bases stayed unmatched. There are 14 residues in the CDR3. CDR1 is SGHDN and CDR2 is FVKESK in the germline V gene. Here the CDR3 DNA reads TGTGCCAGCAGCCAAACTCGACTAGCGGATATGCAGTTCTTC. Encoded protein: CASSQTRLADMQFF.

This rearrangement joins TRBV11-2 to TRBJ1-1; D gene ambiguous. The V end lost 2 bases, the J end lost 4 bases, and 8 bases lay between the germline ends. CDR1 and CDR2 (germline): SGHAT, FQNNGV. This CDR3 has 13 residues. The CDR3 is CASSLIWSTEAFF. DNA of the CDR3: TGTGCCAGCAGCTTAATTTGGAGCACTGAAGCTTTCTTT.

The gene calls are TRBV2 and TRBJ1-2, with 7 bases fitting TRBD1. The ends lost 7 bases at V and 4 bases at J; junction bases unmatched: 6. The CDR3 runs 13 residues. Looked up from germline, CDR1 is SNHLY and CDR2 is FYNNEI. Here the CDR3 DNA reads TGTGCCAGCAATGTTAGACAGGGCTATGGCTACACCTTC. It codes for CASNVRQGYGYTF.

The chain carries TRBV10-3 and TRBJ1-6; D may be TRBD1 (5 bases). This CDR3 contains 13 residues. Looked up from germline, CDR1 is ENHRY and CDR2 is SYGVKD. V was clipped by 4 bases and J by 9 bases, with 10 bases between them. CDR3 sequence reads: CAISGGEGSPLHF. Here the CDR3 DNA reads TGTGCCATCAGTGGGGGGGAGGGTTCACCCCTCCACTTT.

This chain uses TRBV30 with TRBJ2-1; a possible D gene is TRBD2 (6 bases). CDR1 is GTSNPN and CDR2 is SVGIG in the germline V gene (reference sequence). This CDR3 contains 14 residues. V lost 1 base to trimming and J lost 4 bases, with 11 bases between them. The CDR3 sequence: CAWSASLAYNEQFF. CDR3 DNA: TGTGCCTGGAGTGCGAGCCTAGCGTACAATGAGCAGTTCTTC.

The gene calls are TRBV19 and TRBJ1-5, with D perhaps TRBD1 (5 bases). V lost 10 bases to trimming and J lost 6 bases, with 16 bases between them. The CDR3 totals 13 residues. Germline V gives CDR1 LNHDA, CDR2 SQIVND (reference sequence). The CDR3 DNA reads as TGTGCCATCCCCGCCAGGGTCTGTCAGCCCCAGCATTTT. Protein: CAIPARVCQPQHF.

This chain links TRBV7-9 with TRBJ2-3, with TRBD2 as a possible D gene (6 bases). Germline CDR1 and CDR2: SEHNR and FQNEAQ (reference sequence). The V end was cut by 3 bases, the J end by 3 bases, with 10 bases between. This CDR3 has 14 amino acids. CDR3 bases: TGTGCCAGCAGCTTTGGGGGGTTAACAGATACGCAGTATTTT. Its protein is CASSFGGLTDTQYF.

The chain recombines TRBV4-1 with TRBJ1-6, with D unclear. Per the germline V gene, CDR1 is MGHRA and CDR2 is YSYEKL. This CDR3 contains 17 residues. V was trimmed by 0 bases and J by 2 bases, leaving 11 bases between them. The DNA of the CDR3 is TGCGCCAGCAGCCAAGAGAGTATAGAGACCTATAATTCACCCCTCCACTTT. This gives the protein CASSQESIETYNSPLHF.

The chain uses TRBV5-6 and TRBJ1-4, with TRBD1 identical over 9 bases. The trim removed 0 bases at V and 8 bases at J, leaving 8 bases unmatched. CDR1 is SGHDT, CDR2 YYEEEE, per germline. CDR3 length equals 16 residues. CDR3 loop: CASSLANLGTGEKLFF. CDR3 DNA: TGTGCCAGCAGCTTGGCCAACTTGGGGACAGGGGAAAAACTGTTTTTT.